A selection of T cell receptor beta chains follows, all from one sample in a study of shared clonotypes between healthy human individuals. Measured with immunoSEQ multiplex PCR; TCRdb has only the in-frame clones, and not every one. The sample holds hundreds of thousands of clones, around 97% seen once. Input material: naive CD4+ T cells sorted from blood. Receptors originate from a woman in her twenties or thirties in good health. CDR3s include the opening cysteine and the closing phenylalanine or tryptophan. D genes are given only for firm matches.

j_gene	d_gene	v_gene	CDR3aa	CDR3nt
TRBJ2-5	-	TRBV28	CASSPIGVTQETQYF	TGTGCCAGCAGTCCTATCGGGGTAACTCAAGAGACCCAGTACTTC
TRBJ2-2	-	TRBV27	CASSRLNTGELFF	TGTGCCAGCAGTCGGCTTAACACCGGGGAGCTGTTTTTT
TRBJ2-7	-	TRBV28	CASRGQSSSYEQYF	TGTGCCAGCAGAGGACAGTCCAGCTCCTACGAGCAGTACTTC
TRBJ1-2	-	TRBV5-1	CASSFIQGTNYGYTF	TGCGCCAGCAGCTTTATCCAGGGGACTAACTATGGCTACACCTTC
TRBJ1-5	-	TRBV5-1	CASSLVGGDQPQHF	TGCGCCAGCAGCTTGGTGGGGGGTGATCAGCCCCAGCATTTT
TRBJ2-5	TRBD2	TRBV6-5	CASSYRAAGAQETQYF	TGTGCCAGCAGTTACCGGGCAGCGGGAGCTCAAGAGACCCAGTACTTC
TRBJ1-5	-	TRBV30	CAWSEDSSNQPQHF	TGTGCCTGGAGTGAGGACAGTAGCAATCAGCCCCAGCATTTT
TRBJ1-4	-	TRBV5-4	CASSSTGYTEKLFF	TGTGCCAGCAGCTCAACAGGGTATACTGAAAAACTGTTTTTT
TRBJ2-3	-	TRBV19	CASSSGWGTDTQYF	TGTGCCAGTAGTAGTGGTTGGGGAACAGATACGCAGTATTTT
TRBJ2-7	-	TRBV5-5	CASSLTVSIPYEQYF	TGTGCCAGCAGCTTGACCGTCTCTATCCCCTACGAGCAGTACTTC
TRBJ1-2	-	TRBV15	CATSEQGGNYGYTF	TGTGCCACCAGCGAACAAGGGGGTAACTATGGCTACACCTTC
TRBJ2-5	-	TRBV7-8	CASSLEVGTQYF	TGTGCCAGCAGCTTAGAGGTCGGAACCCAGTACTTC
TRBJ2-1	-	TRBV7-3	CASSLGISNEQFF	TGTGCCAGCAGCTTAGGAATTAGCAATGAGCAGTTCTTC
TRBJ1-5	-	TRBV28	CASSLQQIGQPQHF	TGTGCCAGCAGTTTACAACAGATAGGGCAGCCCCAGCATTTT
TRBJ2-1	TRBD2	TRBV5-1	CASSREGLAADEQFF	TGCGCCAGCAGCAGGGAGGGACTAGCCGCGGATGAGCAGTTCTTC